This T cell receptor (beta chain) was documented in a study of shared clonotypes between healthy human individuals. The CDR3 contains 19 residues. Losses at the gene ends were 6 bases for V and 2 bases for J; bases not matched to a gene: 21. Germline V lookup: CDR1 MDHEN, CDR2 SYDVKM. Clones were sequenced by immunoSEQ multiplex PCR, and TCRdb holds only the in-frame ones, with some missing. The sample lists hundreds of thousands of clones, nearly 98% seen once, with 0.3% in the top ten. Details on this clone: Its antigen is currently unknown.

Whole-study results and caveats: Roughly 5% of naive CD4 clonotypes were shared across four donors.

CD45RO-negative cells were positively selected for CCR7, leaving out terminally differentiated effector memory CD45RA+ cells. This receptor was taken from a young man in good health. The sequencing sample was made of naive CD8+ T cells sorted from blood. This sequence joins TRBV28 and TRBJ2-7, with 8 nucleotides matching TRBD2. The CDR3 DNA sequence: TGTGCCAGCAGCTCGGATATTAGCGGGAATACTAAAATACCCTACGAGCAGTACTTC. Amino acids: CASSSDISGNTKIPYEQYF.